This is a list of T cell receptor beta chains from one sample in a study of blood T cell repertoires in COVID-19. Here immunoSEQ multiplex PCR was the method, and the copy in TCRdb shows in-frame clones only, minus some. The data hold approximately 93,000 clones, with around 72% observed a single time. Specimen: peripheral blood. The source is a man aged 65 to 85 with COVID-19, enrolled during active disease. The CDR3 runs from the conserved cysteine through the conserved F or W. D genes are given only for firm matches.

d_gene,v_gene,j_gene,CDR3aa,CDR3nt
TRBD2,TRBV5-1,TRBJ2-5,CASSTGRLAGEETQYF,TGCGCCAGCAGCACCGGTCGACTAGCGGGAGAAGAGACCCAGTACTTC
NA,TRBV4-3,TRBJ2-3,CASSHRDSDTQYF,TGCGCCAGCAGCCACCGGGACTCAGATACGCAGTATTTT
NA,TRBV30,TRBJ1-5,CAWSVGQNQPQHF,TGTGCCTGGAGTGTTGGGCAGAATCAGCCCCAGCATTTT
NA,TRBV4-3,TRBJ1-4,CASSQDRQTNEKLFF,TGCGCCAGCAGCCAAGACAGACAGACTAATGAAAAACTGTTTTTT
NA,TRBV27,TRBJ2-7,CASSHTEIYEQYF,TGTGCCAGCAGCCATACTGAGATCTACGAGCAGTACTTC
NA,TRBV19,TRBJ2-2,CASNMQVTGELFF,TGTGCCAGTAATATGCAGGTAACCGGGGAGCTGTTTTTT
NA,TRBV15,TRBJ2-2,CATSPPSAYTGELFF,TGTGCCACCAGCCCACCTAGCGCTTACACCGGGGAGCTGTTTTTT
NA,TRBV18,TRBJ2-3,CASSPSGADTQYF,TGTGCCAGCTCACCGTCGGGGGCAGATACGCAGTATTTT
NA,TRBV10-3,TRBJ2-3,CAISTLEGGSSTDTQYF,TGTGCCATCAGTACCCTTGAGGGCGGGTCGAGCACAGATACGCAGTATTTT
NA,TRBV7-6,TRBJ2-7,CASSLENRYEQYF,TGTGCCAGCAGCTTAGAAAATCGGTACGAGCAGTACTTC